This T cell receptor beta chain was identified during a study of vaccination and CD4 T cells after COVID-19. For the study at large: Overlapping spike peptides served as the stimulus for the cells. These peptides came from SARS-CoV-2 and from the common cold coronaviruses HCoV-NL63, HCoV-OC43 and HCoV-229E. A CEFX pool, an HIV-1 Nef pool, or else no peptide went into the control cultures.

Treatment meaning: approximately 9-day PBMC culture with coronavirus spike peptide pools or control peptides (ViraFEST assay). After being plated at around 2 million per well, PBMCs were cultured with about 10 IU/ml IL-2 and 10 ug/ml peptide pools. Researchers grew the cells for 10 days and then pulled out CD4+ T cells by negative selection. There are 16 residues in the CDR3. Germline CDR1 and CDR2: DFQATT and SNEGSKA (reference sequence). The V gene lost 3 bases and the J gene lost 4 bases, with 19 bases spanning the gap. Cultured CD4+ T-cell DNA underwent Oncomine TCR Beta short-read sequencing. TCRdb reanalysed the PCR reads using MiXCR and keeps one entry per CDR3 protein. This sample carries about 7,100 distinct CDR3 sequences, around three fifths of them seen once, and the ten largest clones take around 30%. Of note for this clonotype: Its antigen is still unknown.

V is TRBV20-1 and J is TRBJ1-5, with a weak D call TRBD1 (5 bases). Sequenced sample: CD4+ T cells from blood, cultured in vitro. The source is a human donor who had recovered from COVID-19. This CDR3 reads CSASGGGATLNQPQHF. As DNA, the CDR3 is TGCAGTGCTAGTGGCGGGGGAGCCACCCTTAATCAGCCCCAGCATTTT.